Below, one TCR beta chain is given with its context. It lacks a known antigen. Base quality data are lacking; no much larger clone is found one base away. The sample comes from a study of CD8+ T cells in alopecia areata (dated by TCRdb to between 2017 and 2018). Study-wide context: High-throughput TCRbeta sequencing was used to examine T cell clonal expansion in alopecia areata in both the C3H/HeJ mouse model and human patients. The RNA source kit depended on sample type: the PAXgene miRNA kit for fixed scalp, the miRNeasy kit for PBMCs, and the RNeasy kit for mouse skin. Clonality in the scalp was compared among normal scalp (n=4), patchy alopecia areata scalp (n=8), and alopecia totalis/universalis scalp (n=8). immunoSEQ multiplex PCR using 35 Vbeta forward primers and 13 Jbeta reverse primers was used to amplify TCRbeta CDR3 regions. Human TCRbeta sequencing covered scalp tissue and sorted CD4+ and CD8+ peripheral blood T cells from patchy and totalis/universalis alopecia areata patients and healthy controls.

Study-wide conclusions, independent of this receptor: Unlike mouse skin, which is dominated by gammadelta T cells, normal human skin has resident alphabeta T cells that are also sequenced, and this complicates analysis of the scalp TCR repertoire. Shared TCR sequences between patients were less evident than in mice, which may be partly attributable to HLA diversity in the patient population. Higher clonality and more expanded CD8+ clones were observed in lesional scalp than in normal scalp, particularly in alopecia totalis/universalis, a finding suggestive of antigenic drive.

In about 5 patients from the biomarker study, CD4+ cells were sorted further to obtain CD25+CD127- cells. Peripheral blood and lesional scalp punch biopsies were obtained from patients with alopecia areata. After PBMCs were isolated by density centrifugation and stained for CD3, CD4 and CD8, a FACSAria was used to sort CD4+ and CD8+ T cells. Untreated alopecia areata patients were recruited as part of a multicenter biomarker study. Trimmed from V: 8 bases; trimmed from J: 5 bases; junction bases lacking a gene match: 11. The germline V gene gives CDR1 as SQVTM and CDR2 as ANQGSEA. The CDR3 measures 14 amino acids from cysteine to phenylalanine. The only DNA kept is the CDR3, 42 bases in frame from the first base. Receptors were amplified or captured by the immunoSEQ multiplex PCR assay. For TCR sequencing, RNA was extracted from every sample and reverse transcribed into cDNA to serve as template. First-strand cDNA was synthesized with SuperScript III using a 2:1 mix of oligo-dT and random hexamers. A synthetic immune receptor repertoire was used to measure amplification bias, and any remaining bias was corrected computationally. In the original analysis: Raw reads were preprocessed to remove errors, and CDR3 was defined by IMGT conventions from the conserved cysteine to phenylalanine. Clonality was computed by normalizing Shannon entropy by log2 of the number of productive unique TCRs and subtracting the result from 1. Whether each scalp clone was CD4 or CD8 was inferred by checking scalp TCRbeta sequences against the CD4 and CD8 repertoires from sorted blood. TCRdb re-hosts the immuneACCESS table, in-frame sequences only. Its copies lack some clones; in the studies checked, an unresolved V gene accounts for under half of them, and the cause for the rest is not known. V and J calls and clone size are given by that table; D and trimming were obtained from the DNA. The sample table lists tens of thousands of clones, around half of them with a count of one. The ten largest make up approximately 1.7% of the sample.

The source material was CD4+ Tregs sorted from blood. Rearrangement joined TRBV29-1 to TRBJ1-4, and 7 junctional nucleotides match TRBD1. The origin of this receptor is a human donor with alopecia areata. The sequenced DNA: TGCAGCAGGTTCACAGGGGCGATGAATGAAAAACTGTTTTTT. Translated, this gives CSRFTGAMNEKLFF.